These 14 T cell receptor beta chains share one sample of origin, sequenced in a study of cytomegalovirus exposure and HLA in healthy donors. The PCR used 60 Vbeta and 13 Jbeta primers. The method was immunoSEQ multiplex PCR; TCRdb's version includes in-frame clones alone and lacks a portion of them. The sample yields roughly 190,000 clones, about 77% seen once. Sequenced: PBMCs. These TCRs come from a young man in good health and CMV-seropositive.

The chain carries TRBV6-1 and TRBJ2-7; TRBD1 is a possible D gene (6 bases). Looked up from germline, CDR1 is MNHNS and CDR2 is SASEGT. The CDR3 is 14 residues long. The ends were cut back, 7 bases at V and 0 bases at J, with 13 bases in the middle. DNA for the CDR3: TGTGCCAGCATCCGGGACACACACTCCTACGAGCAGTACTTC. Encoded protein: CASIRDTHSYEQYF.

V and J are TRBV7-2 and TRBJ2-5, with TRBD2 matching 9 bases. Germline V lookup: CDR1 SGHTA, CDR2 FQGNSA. After removal of 2 bases from V and 8 bases from J, the junction contained 6 bases not matched to a gene. This CDR3 has 14 amino acids. CDR3 sequence: CASSLTGGRATQYF. The CDR3 DNA is TGTGCCAGCAGCTTAACTGGCGGGAGGGCTACCCAGTACTTC.

This clone was recorded once. The junction differs from germline at one of its ends, possibly a read error. V gene TRBV7-2 combines with J gene TRBJ2-7; 8 bases map to TRBD1. Germline V gene sequence: CDR1 SGHTA, CDR2 FQGNSA. This CDR3 has 14 amino acids. This chain's CDR3 is CASSPRQGTYGQYF. The CDR3 coding sequence is TGTGCCAGCAGCCCTCGACAGGGGACCTACGGGCAGTACTTC.

The rearrangement joins TRBV27 to TRBJ2-5; 7 bases fit TRBD2. The CDR3 covers 14 residues. V was pared by 8 bases and J by 5 bases, with 11 bases of the junction left unmatched. CDR1 and CDR2 (germline): MNHEY, SMNVEV (reference sequence). The CDR3 loop reads CASGPRGVGETQYF. CDR3 nucleotides: TGTGCCAGCGGCCCTCGGGGGGTGGGGGAGACCCAGTACTTC.

The rearrangement uses TRBV2 and TRBJ2-7, with 11 bases identical to TRBD2. Germline lookup yields CDR1 SNHLY and CDR2 FYNNEI. The CDR3 totals 18 residues. V shed 1 base and J 4 bases; nucleotides not matched to a gene: 12. CDR3 protein: CASSEGVRLAGGRYEQYF. CDR3 bases: TGTGCCAGCAGTGAAGGGGTCAGGCTAGCGGGGGGCAGGTACGAGCAGTACTTC.

For the CDR3, the DNA is TGCGCCAGCAGCCAAGATAACAGGGAATCCTACGAGCAGTACTTC. This gives the protein CASSQDNRESYEQYF. The J gene is TRBJ2-7, the V gene TRBV4-3; the D gene is possibly TRBD1 (6 bases). V lost 0 bases and J lost 1, with 10 bases in between. In germline, CDR1 is LGHNA, CDR2 YSLEER. This CDR3 is 15 amino acids long.

The chain is built from TRBV5-1 and TRBJ2-7, with D unclear. This CDR3 spans 16 amino acids. Trimming pared 0 bases from V and 0 bases from J, leaving 13 bases between. CDR1 and CDR2 (germline): SGHRS, YFSETQ. CDR3: CASSLVVTSLSYEQYF. The CDR3 DNA follows: TGCGCCAGCAGCTTGGTGGTGACAAGCCTCTCCTACGAGCAGTACTTC.

The CDR3 loop is CASSLGAGGHLNTGELFF. CDR3 nucleotide sequence: TGCGCCAGCAGCTTGGGAGCGGGGGGCCACCTGAACACCGGGGAGCTGTTTTTT. This sequence joins TRBV5-1 and TRBJ2-2; the match to TRBD2 covers 9 bases. Germline V CDR1 and CDR2: SGHRS, YFSETQ. The CDR3 has 18 amino acids. After removal of 0 bases from V and 1 base from J, the junction contained 7 bases not matched to a gene. The complete variable domain, with remaining parts taken from reference TRBV5-1 and TRBJ2-2, reads KAGVTQTPRYLIKTRGQQVTLSCSPISGHRSVSWYQQTPGQGLQFLFEYFSETQRNKGNFPGRFSGRQFSNSRSEMNVSTLELGDSALYLCASSLGAGGHLNTGELFFGEGSRLTVL.

The rearrangement uses TRBV7-9 and TRBJ1-2, with a possible D match to TRBD1 (5 bases). V was trimmed by 7 bases and J by 6 bases, leaving 12 bases between them. There are 12 residues in the CDR3. Germline values: CDR1 SEHNR, CDR2 FQNEAQ (reference sequence). The CDR3 is CASTPRGDGYTF. The CDR3 nucleotides are TGTGCCAGCACCCCCCGGGGGGATGGCTACACCTTC.

As regards this clone: The sample carries other DNA sequences with the same CDR3. V is TRBV28 and J is TRBJ2-5; D perhaps matches TRBD2 (6 bases). The closer fit of TRBJ2-7 to the DNA end suggests the J call may be wrong. Germline-derived CDR1 and CDR2 are MDHEN and SYDVKM. This CDR3 is 12 amino acids long. The CDR3 DNA reads TGTGCCAGCAGTTTAGGGGGGTACGAGCAGTACTTC. This codes for CASSLGGYEQYF.

The chain joins TRBV5-6 to TRBJ2-1; TRBD2 matches at 12 bases. This CDR3 is built from 15 residues. V was clipped by 7 bases and J by 3 bases; unmatched bases: 5. Germline assignment: CDR1 SGHDT and CDR2 YYEEEE. The CDR3 nucleotides read TGTGCCAGCGGCGAGGGACTAGCGGGCTACAATGAGCAGTTCTTC. Its protein product is CASGEGLAGYNEQFF.

In this sample, this clone turned up a few times. The V call is TRBV6-5, the J call TRBJ1-5; 10 positions agree with TRBD1. The CDR3 is 15 residues long. Germline assignment: CDR1 MNHEY and CDR2 SVGAGI. The ends lost 6 bases at V and 2 bases at J; junction bases unmatched: 4. The CDR3 protein is CASRRGTGGNQPQHF. The CDR3, as DNA: TGTGCCAGCAGACGGGGGACAGGGGGCAATCAGCCCCAGCATTTT.

Of note for this clone: An end of the junction differs from the germline gene, which may be a read error. The V and J genes are TRBV7-7 and TRBJ2-5; D is possibly TRBD1 (6 bases). CDR3 size: 14 residues. The germline V gene encodes CDR1 SSHAT and CDR2 FNYEAQ (reference sequence). As DNA, the CDR3 is TGTGCTAGCAGCTTAGGAGGCCAGGGGGAGACCCAGTACTTC. Protein: CASSLGGQGETQYF. The full variable domain, its missing parts supplied by reference TRBV7-7 and TRBJ2-5, is GAGVSQSPRYKVTKRGQDVTLRCDPISSHATLYWYQQALGQGPEFLTYFNYEAQPDKSGLPSDRFSAERPEGSISTLTIQRTEQRDSAMYRCASSLGGQGETQYFGPGTRLLVL.

V is TRBV30 and J is TRBJ1-5; 8 nucleotides line up with TRBD1. The CDR3 totals 15 residues. V was pared by 2 bases and J by 2 bases, with 5 bases of the junction left unmatched. Per germline, CDR1 GTSNPN and CDR2 SVGIG (reference sequence). The CDR3 loop is CAWSRSTGGNQPQHF. The CDR3 coding sequence is TGTGCCTGGAGTAGGTCGACAGGGGGCAATCAGCCCCAGCATTTT.